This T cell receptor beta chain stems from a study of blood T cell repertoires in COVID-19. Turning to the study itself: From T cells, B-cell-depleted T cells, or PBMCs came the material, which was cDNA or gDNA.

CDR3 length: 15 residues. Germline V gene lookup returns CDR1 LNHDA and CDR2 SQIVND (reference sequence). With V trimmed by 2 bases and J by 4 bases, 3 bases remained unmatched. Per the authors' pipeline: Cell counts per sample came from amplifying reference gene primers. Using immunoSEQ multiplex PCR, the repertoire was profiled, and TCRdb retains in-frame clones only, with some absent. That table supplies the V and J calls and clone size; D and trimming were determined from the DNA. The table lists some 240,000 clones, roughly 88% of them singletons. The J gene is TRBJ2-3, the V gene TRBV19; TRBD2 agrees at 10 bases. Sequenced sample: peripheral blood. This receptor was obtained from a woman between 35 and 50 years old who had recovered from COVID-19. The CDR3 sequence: CASSIPAGGADTQYF. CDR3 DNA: TGTGCCAGTAGTATACCAGCGGGGGGGGCAGATACGCAGTATTTT.